This T cell receptor beta chain was captured by sequencing in a study of blood T cell repertoires in COVID-19. Study at large: T cells, B-cell-depleted T cells, or PBMCs provided the cDNA or gDNA that served as material.

Libraries were prepared by immunoSEQ multiplex PCR; TCRdb keeps only in-frame clonotypes and omits some of them. The sample contains 330,000 or so clones, approximately 86% of which appear only once. V trimming: 3 bases; J trimming: 9 bases; junction bases outside the gene matches: 12. The germline CDR1 and CDR2 sequences are MNHNS and SASEGT. The length of the CDR3 is 16 residues. The receptor comes from a man younger than 45 with COVID-19, enrolled during active disease. The chain recombines TRBV6-1 with TRBJ2-1; 9 bases are a match to TRBD1. The sequencing sample was made of peripheral blood. The CDR3 coding sequence is TGTGCCAGCAGTGAGGCTATGGGACAGGGTTCCGGTGAGCAGTTCTTC. Translated, it gives CASSEAMGQGSGEQFF.